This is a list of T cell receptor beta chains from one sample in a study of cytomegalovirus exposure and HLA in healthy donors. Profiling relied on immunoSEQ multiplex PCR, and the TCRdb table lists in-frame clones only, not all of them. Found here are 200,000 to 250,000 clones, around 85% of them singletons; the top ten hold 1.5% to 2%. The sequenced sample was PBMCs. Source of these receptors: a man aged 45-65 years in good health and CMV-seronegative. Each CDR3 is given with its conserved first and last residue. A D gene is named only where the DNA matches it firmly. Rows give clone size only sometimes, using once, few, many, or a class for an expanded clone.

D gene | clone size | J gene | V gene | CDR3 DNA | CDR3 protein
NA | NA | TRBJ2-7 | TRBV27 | TGTGCCAGCAGTTTATCTGTGGGGCTTGACTACGAGCAGTACTTC | CASSLSVGLDYEQYF
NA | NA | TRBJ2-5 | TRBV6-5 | TGTGCCAGCACCCGGGACAGCACGGGGGAGCAGTACTTC | CASTRDSTGEQYF
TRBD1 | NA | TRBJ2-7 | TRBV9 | TGTGCCAGCAGCGTAGAAGGGGGCGGGTCCGGCTACGAGCAGTACTTC | CASSVEGGGSGYEQYF
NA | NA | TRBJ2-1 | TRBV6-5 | TGTGCCAGCAGCCCTAACTCCTACAATGAGCAGTTCTTC | CASSPNSYNEQFF
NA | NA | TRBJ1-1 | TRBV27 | TGTGCCAGCATAAAAAGGTCCAGGGGCACTGAAGCTTTCTTT | CASIKRSRGTEAFF
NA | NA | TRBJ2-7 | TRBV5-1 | TGCGCCAGCAGCTCGGTGGGGGGCTACGAGCAGTACTTC | CASSSVGGYEQYF
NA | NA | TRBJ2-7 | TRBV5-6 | TGTGCCAGCAGCTTTCAGACAGGTTCCTACGAGCAGTACTTC | CASSFQTGSYEQYF
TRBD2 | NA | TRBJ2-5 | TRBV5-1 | TGCGCCAGCAGCTCGACTAGCGGGAAGCAAGAGACCCAGTACTTC | CASSSTSGKQETQYF
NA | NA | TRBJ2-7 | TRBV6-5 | TGTGCCAGCAGGCGACCCGGTCCGGGGGCCTACGAGCAGTACTTC | CASRRPGPGAYEQYF
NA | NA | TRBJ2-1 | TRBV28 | TGTGCCAGCAGGGCTTTACAAATCAATGAGCAGTTCTTC | CASRALQINEQFF
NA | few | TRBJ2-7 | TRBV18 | TGTGCCAGCTCGACTCGACCGGTCGTGGCGGCATCCCCGAGCTCCTACGAGCAGTACTTC | CASSTRPVVAASPSSYEQYF
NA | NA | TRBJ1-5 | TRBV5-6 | TGTGCCAGCAGCTTGTTGTCTGGGGGGATCAATCAGCCCCAGCATTTT | CASSLLSGGINQPQHF
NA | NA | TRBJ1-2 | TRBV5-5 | TGTGCCAGCAGCACCGACTCCTATGGCTACACCTTC | CASSTDSYGYTF
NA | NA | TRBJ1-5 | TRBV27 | TGTGCCAGCAGCCCCGACAGAAATCAGCCCCAGCATTTT | CASSPDRNQPQHF
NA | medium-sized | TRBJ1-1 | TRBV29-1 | TGCAGCGTTTCAGTGGGCGAAGGAACTGAAGCTTTCTTT | CSVSVGEGTEAFF
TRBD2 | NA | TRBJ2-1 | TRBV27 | TGTGCCAGCAGCCCGGGACTAGGATACAATGAGCAGTTCTTC | CASSPGLGYNEQFF
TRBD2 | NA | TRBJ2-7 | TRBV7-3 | TGTGCCAGCAGCTTACTTCCGCCAGCGGGTGGGAGGGCGCACGAGCAGTACTTC | CASSLLPPAGGRAHEQYF
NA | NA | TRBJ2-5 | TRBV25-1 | TGTGCCAGCAGTGCAGGGGGGATCCAAGAGACCCAGTACTTC | CASSAGGIQETQYF
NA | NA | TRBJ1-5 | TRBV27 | TGTGCCAGCAGTACAGGACAGTCGCGGGAGCCCCAGCATTTT | CASSTGQSREPQHF
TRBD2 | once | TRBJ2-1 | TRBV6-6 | TGTGCCAGTGGGAGGGGTGGGTACAATGAGCAGTTCTTC | CASGRGGYNEQFF
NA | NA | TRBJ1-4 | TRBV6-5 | TGTGCCAGCAGTCGCAGATATAATGAAAAACTGTTTTTT | CASSRRYNEKLFF
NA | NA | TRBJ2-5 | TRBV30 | TGTGCCTTGATGGACCGGGCAGGGGCGGTGGAGACCCAGTACTTC | CALMDRAGAVETQYF
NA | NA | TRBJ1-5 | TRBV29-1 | TGCAGCGTCCAAGAGGCTGGGTCGGGCAATCAGCCCCAGCATTTT | CSVQEAGSGNQPQHF
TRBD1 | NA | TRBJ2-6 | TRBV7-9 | TGTGCCAGCAGCTTTTCGACAGGGACCTCCAACGTCCTGACTTTC | CASSFSTGTSNVLTF
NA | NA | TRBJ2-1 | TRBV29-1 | TGCAGCGTCTCTCCGGACAATGAGCAGTTCTTC | CSVSPDNEQFF
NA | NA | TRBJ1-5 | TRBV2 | TGTGCCAGCAGTGAGAGCAGGAATAGCAATCAGCCCCAGCATTTT | CASSESRNSNQPQHF
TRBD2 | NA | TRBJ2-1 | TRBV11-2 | TGTGCCAGCACCGTAGCGGGTTCCTCCTACAATGAGCAGTTCTTC | CASTVAGSSYNEQFF
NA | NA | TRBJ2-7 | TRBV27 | TGTGCCAGCAGTCAGGGTCACGAGCAGTACTTC | CASSQGHEQYF
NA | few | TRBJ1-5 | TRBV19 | TGTGCCAGTAGTAACCGAAACAGGGATAATCAGCCCCAGCATTTT | CASSNRNRDNQPQHF
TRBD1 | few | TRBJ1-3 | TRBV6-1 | TGTGCCAGCAGATTGACAGGGGCTGGAAACACCATATATTTT | CASRLTGAGNTIYF
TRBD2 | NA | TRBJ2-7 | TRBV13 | TGTGCCAGCAGCCGTGGACTAGCGGGAGGCCACCATCCCTACGAGCAGTACTTC | CASSRGLAGGHHPYEQYF
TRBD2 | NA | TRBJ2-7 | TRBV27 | TGTGCCAGCAGTTTTAGCGGGGCCACTATCGAGCAGTACTTC | CASSFSGATIEQYF
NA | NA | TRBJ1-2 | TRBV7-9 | TGTGCCAGCAGCTTAGCGCGCGGACTTGGTCACTATGGCTACACCTTC | CASSLARGLGHYGYTF